This T cell receptor beta chain stems from a study of OX40 agonist ivuxolimab in advanced cancers. Study context: In three patients, partial responses were observed, one with hepatocellular carcinoma and two with cutaneous melanoma.

Note on this clone: Its antigen remains unidentified.

Broader study findings: Partly responding patients at 0.1-3.0 mg/kg showed some of the smallest clonal expansion. CD4+ and CD8+ blood T cells expanded clonally by week 6 at 0.1 to 3.0 mg/kg. Low levels of normalized T-cell clonal expansion also appeared in some nonresponders.

Method: immunoSEQ multiplex PCR; TCRdb's copy keeps in-frame clones and lacks some. This table has about 96,000 clones, about four fifths appearing once. Germline V gene sequence: CDR1 MNHNS, CDR2 SASEGT. CDR3 length: 13 amino acids. V was shortened by 2 bases and J by 3 bases, with 6 bases between the two germline ends. The sequence was collected from an adult with an advanced solid tumor such as melanoma, head and neck, liver or kidney cancer. This chain joins TRBV6-1 and TRBJ2-3; D not resolved. The sample was CD4+ or CD8+ T cells sorted from blood, taken in a trial of the OX40 agonist ivuxolimab. As DNA, the CDR3 is TGTGCCAGCAGTGAACTACCAACAGATACGCAGTATTTT. Translated: CASSELPTDTQYF.